These 29 T cell receptor beta chains were sequenced from one sample in a study of blood T cell repertoires in COVID-19. TCRdb's copy holds only in-frame clones and misses some; the assay was immunoSEQ multiplex PCR. The sample shows about 140,000 clones, about 82% of them seen only once. Input material: peripheral blood. The origin of the receptors is an older woman with acute or convalescent COVID-19.

This clone was observed a single time. The chain combines TRBV28 with TRBJ2-1; TRBD1 matches at 10 bases. The V segment lost 7 bases and the J segment 9 bases; nucleotides outside the gene matches: 15. Germline V lookup: CDR1 MDHEN, CDR2 SYDVKM. This CDR3 comprises 16 residues. The CDR3 coding sequence is TGTGCCAGCACCTTCCCCGGGACAGGGGTTAAGGGTGAGCAGTTCTTC. As protein: CASTFPGTGVKGEQFF.

This chain connects TRBV4-1 to TRBJ1-2; D is undetermined. V dropped 0 bases and J dropped 4 bases, with 12 bases sitting between them. Germline values: CDR1 MGHRA, CDR2 YSYEKL. This CDR3 comprises 15 residues. The CDR3 sequence is CASSQEWAKSYGYTF. The CDR3 DNA sequence: TGCGCCAGCAGCCAAGAGTGGGCAAAAAGCTATGGCTACACCTTC.

This clone was counted many times. The V call is TRBV27, the J call TRBJ2-7; 7 bases match TRBD1. V shed 5 bases and J 3 bases; nucleotides not matched to a gene: 10. Germline CDR1 and CDR2: MNHEY and SMNVEV (reference sequence). The CDR3 loop spans 15 amino acids. This CDR3 is CASSPDRSSFYEQYF. The CDR3 nucleotides read TGTGCCAGCAGTCCGGACAGGAGCAGTTTCTACGAGCAGTACTTC.

This chain connects TRBV7-2 to TRBJ2-7; 9 bases map to TRBD1. The ends lost 5 bases at V and 3 bases at J; junction bases unmatched: 8. Germline V CDR1 and CDR2: SGHTA, FQGNSA. The CDR3 runs 15 residues. The CDR3 bases are TGTGCCAGCAGCCCCCAGACAGGGGGGAGCTACGAGCAGTACTTC. Protein sequence: CASSPQTGGSYEQYF.

The J gene is TRBJ2-5, the V gene TRBV4-1, with 7 bases lining up with TRBD1. After removal of 6 bases from V and 0 bases from J, the junction contained 4 bases not matched to a gene. The germline V gene encodes CDR1 MGHRA and CDR2 YSYEKL. CDR3 length: 14 residues. The CDR3 sequence: CASSSRGNQETQYF. In nucleotides, the CDR3 is TGCGCCAGCAGTTCCAGGGGGAACCAAGAGACCCAGTACTTC.

This rearrangement joins TRBV7-8 to TRBJ1-5; a weak D match, TRBD1 (5 bases). This CDR3 comprises 14 residues. Looked up from germline, CDR1 is SGHVS and CDR2 is FQNEAQ. Trimming cost V 2 bases and J 4 bases, with 9 bases left between them. Here the CDR3 reads CASSLMTVNQPQHF. CDR3 coding DNA: TGTGCCAGCAGCTTAATGACAGTTAATCAGCCCCAGCATTTT.

The chain carries TRBV7-2 and TRBJ2-3, with 7 nucleotides matching TRBD1. V shed 1 base, J shed 3 bases, and the junction held 4 bases outside the gene matches. The CDR3 loop spans 15 amino acids. Germline V gives CDR1 SGHTA, CDR2 FQGNSA. CDR3 coding DNA: TGTGCCAGCAGCTTAGGTACAGGGGTTACAGATACGCAGTATTTT. It codes for CASSLGTGVTDTQYF.

J is TRBJ2-1 and V is TRBV29-1, with 8 bases matching TRBD1. There are 13 residues in the CDR3. In germline, CDR1 is SQVTM, CDR2 ANQGSEA. Trimming cost V 7 bases and J 6 bases; bases outside gene matches: 8. The CDR3 here is CSGLPTGANEQFF. For the CDR3, the DNA is TGCAGCGGCCTACCGACAGGGGCCAATGAGCAGTTCTTC.

The CDR3 region has the DNA TGTGCCAGCAGCGTCTCTGGACTAGGCCAAGAGACCCAGTACTTC. Encoded protein: CASSVSGLGQETQYF. The chain recombines TRBV9 with TRBJ2-5; 7 nucleotides agree with TRBD2. Germline V gene lookup returns CDR1 SGDLS and CDR2 YYNGEE. The CDR3 has 15 amino acids. The J segment lost 1 base and the V segment lost 2 bases, leaving 5 bases of the junction unmatched.

The chain combines TRBV4-2 with TRBJ2-2, with 12 positions matching TRBD2. The germline V gene has CDR1 LGHNA and CDR2 YNFKEQ. This CDR3 is 15 amino acids long. Losses at the gene ends were 1 base for V and 6 bases for J; bases not matched to a gene: 0. The CDR3 is CASSQASGGAGELFF. In DNA, the CDR3 is TGTGCCAGCAGCCAAGCTAGCGGGGGGGCCGGGGAGCTGTTTTTT.

The gene calls are TRBV6-5 and TRBJ1-2; D unresolved. Germline V gene lookup returns CDR1 MNHEY and CDR2 SVGAGI. The CDR3 has 15 amino acids. Trimming took off 2 bases at V and 4 bases at J, with 14 bases between the two ends. CDR3 region: CASSYQPDSGYGYTF. For the CDR3, the DNA is TGTGCCAGCAGTTACCAGCCCGACTCGGGCTATGGCTACACCTTC.

This rearrangement joins TRBV19 to TRBJ2-6, with 9 bases matching TRBD1. Germline V gives CDR1 LNHDA, CDR2 SQIVND (reference sequence). J gave up 4 bases and V 5 bases, and 9 bases lay outside the gene matches. This CDR3 is built from 17 residues. The CDR3 DNA reads TGTGCCAGTAGTCGGGACAGGGAGGCGACGGGGGCCAACGTCCTGACTTTC. Amino acid sequence: CASSRDREATGANVLTF.

The table lists this clone with a few counts. V is TRBV11-2 and J is TRBJ2-7; tentatively, D is TRBD1 (6 bases). CDR3 length: 18 amino acids. Germline CDR1 SGHAT, CDR2 FQNNGV. Trimming took off 2 bases at V and 0 bases at J, with 20 bases between the two ends. In nucleotides, the CDR3 is TGTGCCAGCAGCTTAATTTCCATCCGGGACATAGCCTCCTACGAGCAGTACTTC. Protein product: CASSLISIRDIASYEQYF.

The V call is TRBV10-2, the J call TRBJ2-1, with a possible D match to TRBD2 (5 bases). V lost 9 bases, J lost 5 bases, and 5 bases lay in between. The CDR3 extends over 10 amino acids. The V gene's germline CDR1 is WSHSY and CDR2 SAAADI. Here the CDR3 DNA reads TGCGCCAGGGGAGACAATGAGCAGTTCTTC. It encodes CARGDNEQFF.

The chain couples TRBV7-2 to TRBJ2-1, with D perhaps matching TRBD2 (6 bases). Per germline, CDR1 SGHTA and CDR2 FQGNSA. The V end lost 5 bases, the J end lost 7 bases, and 15 bases lay between the germline ends. CDR3 length equals 14 residues. This chain's CDR3 is CASSPGTAWNEQFF. The CDR3 coding sequence is TGTGCCAGCAGCCCCGGGACTGCCTGGAATGAGCAGTTCTTC.

V and J are TRBV7-2 and TRBJ2-3; tentatively, D is TRBD2 (5 bases). V lost 5 bases, J lost 0 bases, and 12 bases lay in between. In germline, CDR1 is SGHTA, CDR2 FQGNSA. The CDR3 is made up of 15 amino acids. The CDR3 coding sequence is TGTGCCAGCAGCCTCCGGGGAACTAGCACAGATACGCAGTATTTT. It yields the protein CASSLRGTSTDTQYF. Drawing the rest from reference TRBV7-2 and TRBJ2-3, the complete variable domain is GAGVSQSPSNKVTEKGKDVELRCDPISGHTALYWYRQSLGQGLEFLIYFQGNSAPDKSGLPSDRFSAERTGGSVSTLTIQRTQQEDSAVYLCASSLRGTSTDTQYFGPGTRLTVL.

This rearrangement joins TRBV5-1 to TRBJ2-3; TRBD2 matches at 9 bases. Trimming cost V 4 bases and J 5 bases; bases outside gene matches: 11. The CDR3 covers 16 residues. Per the germline V gene, CDR1 is SGHRS and CDR2 is YFSETQ. CDR3 sequence (DNA): TGCGCCAGCAGCCCCTCAGGGGCGGGGGGGCAAGATACGCAGTATTTT. This encodes CASSPSGAGGQDTQYF.

V usage is TRBV5-1 and J usage is TRBJ2-7; TRBD1 agrees at 7 bases. Germline V gene lookup returns CDR1 SGHRS and CDR2 YFSETQ. The CDR3 is made up of 13 amino acids. J gave up 6 bases and V 0 bases, and 3 bases lay outside the gene matches. The CDR3 bases are TGCGCCAGCAGCTTGGCGGCAGGGGGCGAGCAGTACTTC. Encoded protein: CASSLAAGGEQYF.

The gene calls are TRBV19 and TRBJ2-2, with 7 bases lining up with TRBD2. Unmatched junction bases numbered 7, after V lost 3 bases and J lost 3 bases. The germline CDR1 and CDR2 sequences are LNHDA and SQIVND (reference sequence). The CDR3 length is 16 residues. The CDR3 nucleotides read TGTGCCAGTAGTATCCGGCGGGGAGGGGACACCGGGGAGCTGTTTTTT. It is translated as CASSIRRGGDTGELFF. The complete variable domain, with remaining parts taken from reference TRBV19 and TRBJ2-2, reads DGGITQSPKYLFRKEGQNVTLSCEQNLNHDAMYWYRQDPGQGLRLIYYSQIVNDFQKGDIAEGYSVSREKKESFPLTVTSAQKNPTAFYLCASSIRRGGDTGELFFGEGSRLTVL.

J is TRBJ2-5 and V is TRBV3-1 (or the pseudogene TRBV3-2); 9 nucleotides align to TRBD1. Trimming removed 5 bases from V and 5 bases from J; junction bases left unmatched: 6. CDR3 length equals 14 residues. Germline loops: CDR1 LGHDT, CDR2 YNNKEL (reference sequence). The CDR3 DNA reads as TGTGCCAGCAGCGACAGGGGGGATTTGGAGACCCAGTACTTC. Protein sequence: CASSDRGDLETQYF.

The rearrangement uses TRBV4-1 and TRBJ2-2, with 7 positions matching TRBD2. CDR1 and CDR2 from the germline V gene are MGHRA and YSYEKL. CDR3 length: 18 residues. J lost 2 bases, V lost 1 base, and 10 bases had no gene match. The CDR3 nucleotides read TGCGCCAGCAGCCAAGGACCCTTAGCGGGTCCCAACACCGGGGAGCTGTTTTTT. It specifies CASSQGPLAGPNTGELFF.

The rearrangement uses TRBV7-3 and TRBJ1-4; 8 bases are a match to TRBD1. Germline-derived CDR1 and CDR2 are SGHTA and FQGTGA. This CDR3 has 20 residues. Trimming cost V 3 bases and J 0 bases; bases outside gene matches: 15. CDR3 protein: CASSFRGQGLLTPTNEKLFF. In DNA, the CDR3 is TGTGCCAGCAGCTTCAGGGGGCAGGGTTTACTTACTCCAACTAATGAAAAACTGTTTTTT.

The chain has TRBV5-1 and TRBJ1-2, with 9 bases that match TRBD1. Germline CDR1 and CDR2: SGHRS and YFSETQ. The CDR3 loop spans 16 amino acids. J lost 7 bases, V lost 3 bases, and 13 bases had no gene match. This CDR3 reads CASSSNAGQGLSGYTF. In DNA, the CDR3 is TGCGCCAGCAGCTCCAACGCGGGACAGGGATTATCTGGCTACACCTTC.

The chain combines TRBV2 with TRBJ1-3; TRBD1 aligns across 7 bases. The trim removed 7 bases at V and 0 bases at J, leaving 15 bases unmatched. CDR1 is SNHLY and CDR2 is FYNNEI in the germline V gene. There are 18 residues in the CDR3. In DNA form, the CDR3 reads TGTGCCAGCACTCACCGCCCGGGACAGCTCTTCTCTGGAAACACCATATATTTT. Translation: CASTHRPGQLFSGNTIYF.

The V call is TRBV7-8, the J call TRBJ1-1; perhaps TRBD1 as D (5 bases). Germline V lookup: CDR1 SGHVS, CDR2 FQNEAQ. The V end was cut by 5 bases, the J end by 8 bases, with 12 bases between. There are 12 residues in the CDR3. As DNA, the CDR3 is TGTGCCAGCAGCCCATCGGGGGGGGAAGCTTTCTTT. Translated, it gives CASSPSGGEAFF.

V and J are TRBV6-6 and TRBJ2-3; 8 bases map to TRBD1. Germline assignment: CDR1 MNHNY and CDR2 SVGAGI (reference sequence). The CDR3 sequence is 15 residues long. V gave up 7 bases and J gave up 2 bases; unmatched junction bases: 8. CDR3 loop: CASTPTGGPTDTQYF. The CDR3 DNA reads as TGTGCCAGCACCCCCACAGGGGGGCCCACAGATACGCAGTATTTT.

This chain uses TRBV3-1 (or the pseudogene TRBV3-2) with TRBJ2-6; possible D gene TRBD1, 6 bases. V lost 4 bases and J 0 bases, leaving 13 bases between the germline ends. This CDR3 comprises 17 residues. Germline CDR1 is LGHDT and CDR2 is YNNKEL (reference sequence). Here the CDR3 DNA reads TGTGCCAGCAGCCGCCGACAGGCCCTCTCTGGGGCCAACGTCCTGACTTTC. Protein product: CASSRRQALSGANVLTF.

The chain links TRBV7-2 to TRBJ2-3; TRBD2 agrees at 8 bases. CDR3 size: 16 residues. After removal of 0 bases from V and 0 bases from J, the junction contained 2 bases not matched to a gene. Germline V CDR1 and CDR2: SGHTA, FQGNSA. CDR3 in amino acids: CASSLASGTSTDTQYF. CDR3 bases: TGTGCCAGCAGCTTAGCTAGCGGGACTAGCACAGATACGCAGTATTTT.

The V call is TRBV5-5, the J call TRBJ2-5, with 12 bases lining up with TRBD2. The CDR3 is 16 amino acids. V gave up 0 bases and J gave up 4 bases; unmatched junction bases: 4. Germline-derived CDR1 and CDR2 are SGHKS and YYEKEE (reference sequence). CDR3 sequence: CASSLVLAGGPETQYF. The CDR3, as DNA: TGTGCCAGCAGCTTGGTCCTAGCGGGGGGGCCAGAGACCCAGTACTTC.